The 5 T cell receptor beta chains given below trace back to one sample, sequenced in a study of blood T cell repertoires in COVID-19. The table came from immunoSEQ multiplex PCR; TCRdb's copy has only in-frame clones and leaves some out. The data show around 400,000 clones, with more than 75% seen just once and 2.3% held by the top ten. Sample: peripheral blood. These receptors all come from a woman aged 55-75 years with COVID-19, enrolled during active disease.

This chain joins TRBV6-5 and TRBJ2-5; 13 positions agree with TRBD2. V was pared by 7 bases and J by 5 bases, with 7 bases of the junction left unmatched. This CDR3 contains 15 residues. Germline V gives CDR1 MNHEY, CDR2 SVGAGI. CDR3: CASTRLAGGKETQYF. In nucleotides, the CDR3 is TGTGCCAGCACCCGACTAGCGGGGGGTAAGGAGACCCAGTACTTC.

The chain joins TRBV14 to TRBJ2-7, with 7 bases identical to TRBD1. Germline-derived CDR1 and CDR2 are SGHDN and FVKESK. V dropped 3 bases and J dropped 6; count of bases not matched to a gene: 11. The CDR3 is 15 residues long. CDR3 nucleotides: TGTGCCAGCAGCCAGAATCCGGGACAGTTCTTCGAGCAGTACTTC. Translation: CASSQNPGQFFEQYF. The variable domain in full, completed from reference TRBV14 and TRBJ2-7, reads EAGVTQFPSHSVIEKGQTVTLRCDPISGHDNLYWYRRVMGKEIKFLLHFVKESKQDESGMPNNRFLAERTGGTYSTLKVQPAELEDSGVYFCASSQNPGQFFEQYFGPGTRLTVT.

The chain employs TRBV18 and TRBJ1-5; D not certain. Germline values: CDR1 KGHSH, CDR2 LQKENI. V shed 4 bases and J shed 3 bases, with 19 bases lying between them. The CDR3 loop spans 17 amino acids. DNA for the CDR3: TGTGCCAGCTCACTTACTACCGGGAGAAAAACCAATCAGCCCCAGCATTTT. Protein: CASSLTTGRKTNQPQHF.

V is TRBV10-3 and J is TRBJ2-1, with D perhaps TRBD1 (5 bases). V was cut by 6 bases and J by 4 bases, with 10 bases left in between. The CDR3 runs 13 residues. CDR1 is ENHRY, CDR2 SYGVKD, per germline. The CDR3 nucleotides read TGTGCCATCAGGGGGCTAGAATACAATGAGCAGTTCTTC. Translated: CAIRGLEYNEQFF.

This chain uses TRBV16 with TRBJ1-2; D possibly corresponds to TRBD1 (5 bases). V lost 0 bases and J lost 5, with 13 bases in between. The CDR3 spans 15 residues. From germline, CDR1 is KGHSY and CDR2 FQNENV. The CDR3 nucleotides read TGTGCCAGCAGCCAATCGACAGCTGCATGGTATGGCTACACCTTC. Translated, it gives CASSQSTAAWYGYTF.